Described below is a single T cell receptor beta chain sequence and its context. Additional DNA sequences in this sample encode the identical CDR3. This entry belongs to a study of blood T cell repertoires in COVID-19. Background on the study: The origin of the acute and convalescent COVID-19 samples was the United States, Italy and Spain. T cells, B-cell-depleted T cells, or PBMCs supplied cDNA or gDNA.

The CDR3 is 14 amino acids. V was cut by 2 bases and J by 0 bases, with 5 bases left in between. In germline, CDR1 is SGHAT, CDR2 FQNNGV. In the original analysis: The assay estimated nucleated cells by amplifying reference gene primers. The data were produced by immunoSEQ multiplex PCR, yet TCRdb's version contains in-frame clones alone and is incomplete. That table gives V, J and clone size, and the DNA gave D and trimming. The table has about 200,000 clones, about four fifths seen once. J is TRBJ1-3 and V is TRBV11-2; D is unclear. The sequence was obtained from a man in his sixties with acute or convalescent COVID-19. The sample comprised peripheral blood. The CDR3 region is CASSLSISGNTIYF. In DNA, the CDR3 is TGTGCCAGCAGCTTATCCATCTCTGGAAACACCATATATTTT.